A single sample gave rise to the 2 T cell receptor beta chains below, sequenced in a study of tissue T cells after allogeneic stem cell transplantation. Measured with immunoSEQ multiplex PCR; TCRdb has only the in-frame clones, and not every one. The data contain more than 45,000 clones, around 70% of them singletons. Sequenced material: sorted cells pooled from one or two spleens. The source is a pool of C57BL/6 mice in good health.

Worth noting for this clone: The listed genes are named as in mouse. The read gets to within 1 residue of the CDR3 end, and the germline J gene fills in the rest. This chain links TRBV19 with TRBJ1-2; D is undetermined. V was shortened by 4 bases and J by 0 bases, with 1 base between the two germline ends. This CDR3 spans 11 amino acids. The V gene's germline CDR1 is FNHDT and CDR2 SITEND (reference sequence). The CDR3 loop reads CASSPNSDYTF. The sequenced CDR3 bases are TGTGCCAGCAGTCCAAACTCCGACTACACC.

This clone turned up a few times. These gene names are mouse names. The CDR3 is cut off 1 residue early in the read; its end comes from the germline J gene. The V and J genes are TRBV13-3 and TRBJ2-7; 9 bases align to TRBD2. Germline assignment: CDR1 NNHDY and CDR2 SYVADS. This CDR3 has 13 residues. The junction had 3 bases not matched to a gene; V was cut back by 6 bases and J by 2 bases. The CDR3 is CASKWGGAYEQYF. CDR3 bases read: TGTGCCAGCAAATGGGGGGGCGCCTATGAACAGTAC.